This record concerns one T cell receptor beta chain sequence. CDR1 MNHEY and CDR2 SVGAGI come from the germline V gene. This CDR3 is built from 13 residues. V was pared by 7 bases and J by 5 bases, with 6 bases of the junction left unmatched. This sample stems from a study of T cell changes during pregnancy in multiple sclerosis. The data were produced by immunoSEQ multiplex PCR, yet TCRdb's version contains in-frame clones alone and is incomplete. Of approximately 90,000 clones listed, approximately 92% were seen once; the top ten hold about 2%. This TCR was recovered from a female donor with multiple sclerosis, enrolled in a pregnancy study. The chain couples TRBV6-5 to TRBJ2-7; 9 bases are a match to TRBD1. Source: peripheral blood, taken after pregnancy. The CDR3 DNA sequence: TGTGCCAGCACCTGGGACAGGGATCACGAGCAGTACTTC. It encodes CASTWDRDHEQYF.